The 2 T cell receptor beta chains given below trace back to one sample, sequenced in a study of T cells in Graves' hyperthyroidism and ophthalmopathy. RNA transcripts served as the template for amplifying TCR beta CDR3 regions. Initially, a first-round RT-PCR of the TCR CDR3 employed the HTBI primer set. Via MiXCR, TCRdb re-called the multiplex PCR reads, giving one row per CDR3 protein. The sample lists about 740,000 distinct CDR3 sequences, less than 15% seen once, with approximately 10% in the top ten. Source material: blood. The receptors come from a woman younger than 30 with Graves' hyperthyroidism.

This clonotype was counted only a few times. This chain uses TRBV5-1 with TRBJ2-1; perhaps D is TRBD1 or TRBD2 (6 bases each). The ends were cut back, 0 bases at V and 2 bases at J, with 18 bases in the middle. This CDR3 spans 18 amino acids. CDR1 is SGHRS and CDR2 is YFSETQ in the germline V gene. DNA for the CDR3: TGCGCCAGCAGCTTGGATTCGGGGGCCCTTATCACCTACAATGAGCAGTTCTTC. As protein: CASSLDSGALITYNEQFF.

This clonotype has ten or more counts. The chain combines TRBV24-1 with TRBJ1-2; 7 bases align to TRBD1. J lost 5 bases, V lost 4 bases, and 6 bases had no gene match. Looked up from germline, CDR1 is KGHDR and CDR2 is SFDVKD. This CDR3 has 14 amino acids. This CDR3 reads CATSDPGQTYGYTF. The CDR3 bases are TGTGCCACCAGTGACCCGGGACAGACTTATGGCTACACCTTC.